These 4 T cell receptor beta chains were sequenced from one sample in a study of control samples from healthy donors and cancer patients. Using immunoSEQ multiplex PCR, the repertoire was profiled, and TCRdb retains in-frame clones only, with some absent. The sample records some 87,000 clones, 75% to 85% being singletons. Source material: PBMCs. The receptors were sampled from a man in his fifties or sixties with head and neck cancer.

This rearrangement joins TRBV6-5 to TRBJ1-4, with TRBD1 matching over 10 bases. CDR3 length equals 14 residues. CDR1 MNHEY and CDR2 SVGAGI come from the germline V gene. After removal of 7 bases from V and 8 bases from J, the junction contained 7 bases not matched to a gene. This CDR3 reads CASNFGTGDEKLFF. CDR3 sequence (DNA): TGTGCCAGCAATTTCGGGACAGGGGACGAAAAACTGTTTTTT.

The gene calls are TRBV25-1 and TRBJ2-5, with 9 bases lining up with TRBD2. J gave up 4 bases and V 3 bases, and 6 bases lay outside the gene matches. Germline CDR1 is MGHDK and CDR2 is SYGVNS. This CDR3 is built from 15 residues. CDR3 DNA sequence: TGTGCCAGCAGTGAGATAGCGGGAGTAGGAGAGACCCAGTACTTC. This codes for CASSEIAGVGETQYF.

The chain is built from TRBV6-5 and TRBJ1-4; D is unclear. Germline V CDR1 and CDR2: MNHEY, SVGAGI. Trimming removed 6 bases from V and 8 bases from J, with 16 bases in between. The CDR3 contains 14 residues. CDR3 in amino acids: CASRARTGGEKLFF. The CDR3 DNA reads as TGTGCCAGCAGGGCACGGACGGGTGGAGAAAAACTGTTTTTT.

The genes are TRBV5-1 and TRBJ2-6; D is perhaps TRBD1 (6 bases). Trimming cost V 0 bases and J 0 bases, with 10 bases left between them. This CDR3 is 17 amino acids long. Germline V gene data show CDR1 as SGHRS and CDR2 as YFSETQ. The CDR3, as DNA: TGCGCCAGCAGCTTGGCGCGCAGGGGCTCTGGGGCCAACGTCCTGACTTTC. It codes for CASSLARRGSGANVLTF. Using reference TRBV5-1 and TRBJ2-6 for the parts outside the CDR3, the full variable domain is KAGVTQTPRYLIKTRGQQVTLSCSPISGHRSVSWYQQTPGQGLQFLFEYFSETQRNKGNFPGRFSGRQFSNSRSEMNVSTLELGDSALYLCASSLARRGSGANVLTFGAGSRLTVL.